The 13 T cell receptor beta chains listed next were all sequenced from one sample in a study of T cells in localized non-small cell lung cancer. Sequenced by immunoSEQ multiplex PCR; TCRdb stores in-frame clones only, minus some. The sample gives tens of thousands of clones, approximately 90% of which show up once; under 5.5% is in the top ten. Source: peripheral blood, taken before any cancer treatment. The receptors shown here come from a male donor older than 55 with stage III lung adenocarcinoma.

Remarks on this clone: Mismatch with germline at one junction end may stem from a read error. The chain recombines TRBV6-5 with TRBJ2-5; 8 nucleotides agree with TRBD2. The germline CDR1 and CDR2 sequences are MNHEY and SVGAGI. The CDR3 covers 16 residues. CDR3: CASGYNSGLAQETQYF. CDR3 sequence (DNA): TGTGCCAGCGGTTACAACTCCGGACTAGCTCAAGAGACCCAGTACTTC.

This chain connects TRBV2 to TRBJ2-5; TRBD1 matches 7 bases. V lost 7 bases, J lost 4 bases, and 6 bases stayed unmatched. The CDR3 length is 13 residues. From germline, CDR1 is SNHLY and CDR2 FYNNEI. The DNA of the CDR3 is TGTGCCAGCATGAGAGGGGGCGGAGAGACCCAGTACTTC. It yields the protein CASMRGGGETQYF.

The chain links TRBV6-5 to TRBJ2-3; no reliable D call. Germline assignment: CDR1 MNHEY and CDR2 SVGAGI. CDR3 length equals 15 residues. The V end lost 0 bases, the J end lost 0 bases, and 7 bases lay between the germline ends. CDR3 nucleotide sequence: TGTGCCAGCAGTTACTCTGCGACTAGCACAGATACGCAGTATTTT. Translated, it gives CASSYSATSTDTQYF.

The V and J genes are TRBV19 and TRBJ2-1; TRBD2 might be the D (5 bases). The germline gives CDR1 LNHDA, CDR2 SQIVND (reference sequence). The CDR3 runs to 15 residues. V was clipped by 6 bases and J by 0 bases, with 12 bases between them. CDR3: CASRDLLSSYNEQFF. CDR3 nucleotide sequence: TGTGCCAGTAGGGACTTGTTGAGCTCCTACAATGAGCAGTTCTTC.

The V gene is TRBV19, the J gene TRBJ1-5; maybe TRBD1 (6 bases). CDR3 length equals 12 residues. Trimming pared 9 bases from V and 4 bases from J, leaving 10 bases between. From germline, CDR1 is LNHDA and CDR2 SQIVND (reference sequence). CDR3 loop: CASKGGNQPQHF. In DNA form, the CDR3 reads TGTGCCAGCAAAGGGGGAAATCAGCCCCAGCATTTT.

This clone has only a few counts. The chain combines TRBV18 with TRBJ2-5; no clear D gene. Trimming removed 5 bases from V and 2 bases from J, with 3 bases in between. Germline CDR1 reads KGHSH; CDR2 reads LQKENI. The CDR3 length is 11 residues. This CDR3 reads CASSLQETQYF. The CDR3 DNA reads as TGTGCCAGCTCATTGCAAGAGACCCAGTACTTC.

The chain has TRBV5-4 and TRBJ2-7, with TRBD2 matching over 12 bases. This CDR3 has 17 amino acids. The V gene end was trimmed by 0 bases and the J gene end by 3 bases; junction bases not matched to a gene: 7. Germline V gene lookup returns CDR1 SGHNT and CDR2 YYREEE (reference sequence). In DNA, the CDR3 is TGTGCCAGCAGCTTGGGTCTAGCGGGGGGGCCGTTCTACGAGCAGTACTTC. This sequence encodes CASSLGLAGGPFYEQYF.

The chain's CDR3 is CATGAGGPDNEQFF. The CDR3 bases are TGTGCCACGGGAGCGGGAGGGCCCGACAATGAGCAGTTCTTC. The chain has TRBV10-3 and TRBJ2-1; 10 bases are shared with TRBD2. The CDR3 totals 14 residues. V shed 10 bases and J 5 bases; nucleotides not matched to a gene: 8. Germline V gives CDR1 ENHRY, CDR2 SYGVKD.

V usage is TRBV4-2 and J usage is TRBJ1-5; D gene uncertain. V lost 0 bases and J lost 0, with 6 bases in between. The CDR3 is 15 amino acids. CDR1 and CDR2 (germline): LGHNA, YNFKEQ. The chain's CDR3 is CASSQEGNSNQPQHF. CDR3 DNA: TGTGCCAGCAGCCAAGAGGGAAATAGCAATCAGCCCCAGCATTTT.

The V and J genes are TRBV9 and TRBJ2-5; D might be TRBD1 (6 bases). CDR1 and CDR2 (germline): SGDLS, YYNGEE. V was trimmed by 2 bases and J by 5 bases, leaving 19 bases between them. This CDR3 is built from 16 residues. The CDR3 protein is CASSVSGVGISETQYF. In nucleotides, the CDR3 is TGTGCCAGCAGCGTTTCAGGGGTTGGTATAAGCGAGACCCAGTACTTC.

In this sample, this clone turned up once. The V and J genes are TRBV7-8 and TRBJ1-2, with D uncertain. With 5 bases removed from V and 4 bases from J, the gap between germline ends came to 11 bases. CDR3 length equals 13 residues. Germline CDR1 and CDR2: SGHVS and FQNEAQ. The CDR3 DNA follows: TGTGCCAGCAGCCCGGGAGTATTCTATGGCTACACCTTC. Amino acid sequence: CASSPGVFYGYTF.

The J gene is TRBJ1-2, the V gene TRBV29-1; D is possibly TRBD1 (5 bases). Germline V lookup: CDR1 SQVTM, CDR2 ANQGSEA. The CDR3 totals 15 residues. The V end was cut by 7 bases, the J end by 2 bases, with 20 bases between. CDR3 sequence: CSGGGGQGPNYGYTF. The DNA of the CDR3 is TGCAGCGGCGGAGGAGGGCAGGGCCCAAACTATGGCTACACCTTC.

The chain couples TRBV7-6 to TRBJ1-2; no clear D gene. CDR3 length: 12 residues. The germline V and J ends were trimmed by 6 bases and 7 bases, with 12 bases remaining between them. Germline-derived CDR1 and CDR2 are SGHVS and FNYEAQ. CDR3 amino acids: CASRSDEGGYTF. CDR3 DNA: TGTGCCAGCAGATCTGACGAAGGTGGCTACACCTTC.